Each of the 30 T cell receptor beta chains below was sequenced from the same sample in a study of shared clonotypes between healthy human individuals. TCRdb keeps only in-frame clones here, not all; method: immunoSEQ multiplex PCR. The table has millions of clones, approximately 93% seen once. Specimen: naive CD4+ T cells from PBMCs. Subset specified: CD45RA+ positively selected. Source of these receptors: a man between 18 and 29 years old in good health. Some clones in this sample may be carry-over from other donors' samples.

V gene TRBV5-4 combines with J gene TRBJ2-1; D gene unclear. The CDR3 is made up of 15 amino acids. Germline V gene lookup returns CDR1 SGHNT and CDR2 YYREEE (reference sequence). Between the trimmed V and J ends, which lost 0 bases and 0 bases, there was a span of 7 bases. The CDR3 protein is CASSLATSSYNEQFF. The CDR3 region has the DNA TGTGCCAGCAGCTTGGCCACAAGCTCCTACAATGAGCAGTTCTTC.

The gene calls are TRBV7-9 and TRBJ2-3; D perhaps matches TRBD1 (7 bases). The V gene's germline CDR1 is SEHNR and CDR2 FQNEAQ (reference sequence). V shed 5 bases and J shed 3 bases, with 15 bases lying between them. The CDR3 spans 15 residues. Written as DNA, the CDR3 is TGTGCCAGCAGCCCCGACAGGGCGGGGACAGATACGCAGTATTTT. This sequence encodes CASSPDRAGTDTQYF.

The CDR3 region has the DNA TGCGCCAGCAGCTTGACGGGAGGGCCCGGTACCCAGTACTTC. Amino acid sequence: CASSLTGGPGTQYF. The J gene is TRBJ2-5, the V gene TRBV5-1; 8 positions agree with TRBD2. From germline, CDR1 is SGHRS and CDR2 YFSETQ. The J segment lost 8 bases and the V segment lost 1 base, leaving 7 bases of the junction unmatched. CDR3 length equals 14 residues. Complete variable domain (other parts from reference TRBV5-1 and TRBJ2-5): KAGVTQTPRYLIKTRGQQVTLSCSPISGHRSVSWYQQTPGQGLQFLFEYFSETQRNKGNFPGRFSGRQFSNSRSEMNVSTLELGDSALYLCASSLTGGPGTQYFGPGTRLLVL.

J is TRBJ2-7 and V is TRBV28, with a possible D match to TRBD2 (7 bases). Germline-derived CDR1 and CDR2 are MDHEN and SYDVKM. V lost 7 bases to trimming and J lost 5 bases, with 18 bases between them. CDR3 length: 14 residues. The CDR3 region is CASMLGGGGHEQYF. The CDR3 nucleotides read TGTGCCAGCATGCTTGGGGGGGGCGGACACGAGCAGTACTTC. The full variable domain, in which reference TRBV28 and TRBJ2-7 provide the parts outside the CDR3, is DVKVTQSSRYLVKRTGEKVFLECVQDMDHENMFWYRQDPGLGLRLIYFSYDVKMKEKGDIPEGYSVSREKKERFSLILESASTNQTSMYLCASMLGGGGHEQYFGPGTRLTVT.

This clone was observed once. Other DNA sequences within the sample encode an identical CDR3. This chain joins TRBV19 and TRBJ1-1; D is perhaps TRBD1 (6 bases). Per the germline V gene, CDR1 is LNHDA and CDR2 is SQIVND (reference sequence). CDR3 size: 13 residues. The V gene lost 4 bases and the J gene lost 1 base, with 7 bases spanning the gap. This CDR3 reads CASSRQANTEAFF. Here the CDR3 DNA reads TGTGCCAGTAGTAGACAGGCGAACACTGAAGCTTTCTTT.

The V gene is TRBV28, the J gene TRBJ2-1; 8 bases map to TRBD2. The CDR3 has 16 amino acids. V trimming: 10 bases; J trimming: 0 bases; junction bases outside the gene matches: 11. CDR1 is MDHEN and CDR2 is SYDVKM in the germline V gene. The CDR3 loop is CAIQGAGASSYNEQFF. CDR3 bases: TGTGCCATCCAGGGAGCGGGGGCTAGCTCCTACAATGAGCAGTTCTTC.

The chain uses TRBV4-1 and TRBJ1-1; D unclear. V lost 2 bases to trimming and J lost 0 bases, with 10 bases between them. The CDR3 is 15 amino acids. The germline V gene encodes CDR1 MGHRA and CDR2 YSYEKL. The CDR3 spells CASSQQTALNTEAFF. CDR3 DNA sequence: TGCGCCAGCAGCCAACAAACAGCATTGAACACTGAAGCTTTCTTT.

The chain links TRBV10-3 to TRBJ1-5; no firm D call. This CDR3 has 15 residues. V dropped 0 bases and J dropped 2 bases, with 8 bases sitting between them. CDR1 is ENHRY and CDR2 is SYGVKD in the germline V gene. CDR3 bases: TGTGCCATCAGTGAGTCAAGGAATGGCAATCAGCCCCAGCATTTT. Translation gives CAISESRNGNQPQHF.

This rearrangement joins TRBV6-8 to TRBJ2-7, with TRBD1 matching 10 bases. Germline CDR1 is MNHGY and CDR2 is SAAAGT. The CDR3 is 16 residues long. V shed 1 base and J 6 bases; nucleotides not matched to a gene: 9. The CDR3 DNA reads TGTGCCAGCAGTTACTGGACCGGGACAGGGGTCCTCGAGCAGTACTTC. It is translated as CASSYWTGTGVLEQYF.

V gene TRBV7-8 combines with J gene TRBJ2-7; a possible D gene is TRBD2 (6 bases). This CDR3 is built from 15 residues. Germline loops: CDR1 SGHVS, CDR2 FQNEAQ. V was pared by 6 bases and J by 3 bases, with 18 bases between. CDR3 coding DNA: TGTGCCAGCAGTGAGTTTAGCGGAGACTTCTACGAGCAGTACTTC. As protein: CASSEFSGDFYEQYF.

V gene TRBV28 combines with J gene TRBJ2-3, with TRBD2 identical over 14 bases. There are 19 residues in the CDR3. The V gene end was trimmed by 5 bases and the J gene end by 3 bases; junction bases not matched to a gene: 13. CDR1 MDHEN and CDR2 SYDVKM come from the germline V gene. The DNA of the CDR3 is TGTGCCAGCAGTACACCTGGACTAGCGGGAGGTTCAGTGACAGATACGCAGTATTTT. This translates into CASSTPGLAGGSVTDTQYF.

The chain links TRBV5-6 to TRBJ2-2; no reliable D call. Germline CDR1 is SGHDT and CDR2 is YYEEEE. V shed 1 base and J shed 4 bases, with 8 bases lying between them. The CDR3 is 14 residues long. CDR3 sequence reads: CASSLRAATGELFF. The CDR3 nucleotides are TGTGCCAGCAGCTTGAGGGCCGCCACCGGGGAGCTGTTTTTT.

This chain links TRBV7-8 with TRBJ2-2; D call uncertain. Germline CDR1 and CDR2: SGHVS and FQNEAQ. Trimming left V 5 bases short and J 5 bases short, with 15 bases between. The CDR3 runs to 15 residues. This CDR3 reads CASSQTESTTGELFF. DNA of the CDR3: TGTGCCAGCAGCCAAACAGAGTCGACAACCGGGGAGCTGTTTTTT.

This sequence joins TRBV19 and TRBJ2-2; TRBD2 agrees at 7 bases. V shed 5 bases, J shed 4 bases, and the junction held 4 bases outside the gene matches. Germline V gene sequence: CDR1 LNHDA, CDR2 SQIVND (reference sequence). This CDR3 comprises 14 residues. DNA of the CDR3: TGTGCCAGTAGTCGGGAGGTACCCACCGGGGAGCTGTTTTTT. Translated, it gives CASSREVPTGELFF.

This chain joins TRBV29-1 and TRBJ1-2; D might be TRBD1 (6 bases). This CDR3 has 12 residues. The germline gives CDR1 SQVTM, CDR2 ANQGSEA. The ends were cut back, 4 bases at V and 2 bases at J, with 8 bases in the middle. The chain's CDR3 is CSVAGGNYGYTF. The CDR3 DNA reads TGCAGCGTTGCCGGGGGCAACTATGGCTACACCTTC.

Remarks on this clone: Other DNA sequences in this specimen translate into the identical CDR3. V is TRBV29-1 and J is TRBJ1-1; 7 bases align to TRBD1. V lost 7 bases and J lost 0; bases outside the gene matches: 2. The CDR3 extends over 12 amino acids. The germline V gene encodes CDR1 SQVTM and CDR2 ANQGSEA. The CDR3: CSGDRVNTEAFF. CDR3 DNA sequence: TGCAGCGGCGACAGGGTGAACACTGAAGCTTTCTTT.

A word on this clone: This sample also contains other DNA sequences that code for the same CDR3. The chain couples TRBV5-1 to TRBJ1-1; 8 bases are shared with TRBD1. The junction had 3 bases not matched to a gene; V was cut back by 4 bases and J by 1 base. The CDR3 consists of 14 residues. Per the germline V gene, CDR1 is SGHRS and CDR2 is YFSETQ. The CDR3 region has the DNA TGCGCCAGCAGCCTCGGGACAGGGAACACTGAAGCTTTCTTT. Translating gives CASSLGTGNTEAFF.

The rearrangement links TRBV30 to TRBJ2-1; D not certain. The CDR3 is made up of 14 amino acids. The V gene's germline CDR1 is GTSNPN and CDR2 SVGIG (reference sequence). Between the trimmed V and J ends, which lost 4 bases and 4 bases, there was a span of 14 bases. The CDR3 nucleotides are TGTGCCTGGACAGCTCCGAACCTATACAATGAGCAGTTCTTC. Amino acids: CAWTAPNLYNEQFF.

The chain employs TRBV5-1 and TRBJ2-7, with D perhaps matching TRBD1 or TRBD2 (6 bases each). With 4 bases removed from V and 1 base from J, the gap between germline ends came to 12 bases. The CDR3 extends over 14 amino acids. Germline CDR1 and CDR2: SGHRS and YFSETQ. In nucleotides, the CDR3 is TGCGCCAGCAGCATAGGGGGGAGGTCCTACGAGCAGTACTTC. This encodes CASSIGGRSYEQYF.

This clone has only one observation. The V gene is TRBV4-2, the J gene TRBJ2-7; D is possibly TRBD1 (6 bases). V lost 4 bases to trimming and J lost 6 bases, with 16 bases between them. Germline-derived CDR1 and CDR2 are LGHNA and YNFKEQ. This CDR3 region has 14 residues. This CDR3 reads CASSPTGFFSEQYF. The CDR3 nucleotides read TGTGCCAGCAGCCCAACAGGGTTTTTTTCCGAGCAGTACTTC.

The CDR3 DNA reads TGCGCCAGCAGCCTGGGTGTGTCAGGGTACGAGCAGTACTTC. It translates to CASSLGVSGYEQYF. The chain recombines TRBV5-1 with TRBJ2-7; D possibly corresponds to TRBD1 (5 bases). Trimming left V 4 bases short and J 4 bases short, with 15 bases between. Germline CDR1 and CDR2: SGHRS and YFSETQ. The CDR3 length is 14 residues.

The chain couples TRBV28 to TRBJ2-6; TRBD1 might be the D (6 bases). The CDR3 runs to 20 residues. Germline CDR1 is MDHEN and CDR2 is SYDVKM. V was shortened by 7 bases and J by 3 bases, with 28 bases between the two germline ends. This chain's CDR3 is CASIKVRRGRGSYGANVLTF. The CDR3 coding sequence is TGTGCCAGCATCAAAGTCCGCCGTGGAAGGGGGTCTTATGGGGCCAACGTCCTGACTTTC.

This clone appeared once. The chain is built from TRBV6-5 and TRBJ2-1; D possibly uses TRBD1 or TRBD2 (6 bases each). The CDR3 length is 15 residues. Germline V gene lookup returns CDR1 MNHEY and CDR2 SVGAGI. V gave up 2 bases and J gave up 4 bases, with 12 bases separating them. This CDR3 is CASSYKGGLYNEQFF. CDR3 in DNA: TGTGCCAGCAGTTACAAAGGGGGACTTTACAATGAGCAGTTCTTC.

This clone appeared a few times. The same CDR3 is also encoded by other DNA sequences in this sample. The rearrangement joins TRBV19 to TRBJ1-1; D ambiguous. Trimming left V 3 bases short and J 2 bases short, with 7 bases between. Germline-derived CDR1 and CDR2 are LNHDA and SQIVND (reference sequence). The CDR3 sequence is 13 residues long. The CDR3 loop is CASSIRRNTEAFF. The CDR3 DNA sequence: TGTGCCAGTAGTATTCGCCGAAACACTGAAGCTTTCTTT.

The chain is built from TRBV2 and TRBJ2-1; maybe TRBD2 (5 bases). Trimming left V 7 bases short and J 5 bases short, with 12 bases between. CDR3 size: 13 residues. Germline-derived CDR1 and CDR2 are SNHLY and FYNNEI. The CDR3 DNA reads TGTGCCAGCATTCGAGTGCGGGACAATGAGCAGTTCTTC. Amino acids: CASIRVRDNEQFF.

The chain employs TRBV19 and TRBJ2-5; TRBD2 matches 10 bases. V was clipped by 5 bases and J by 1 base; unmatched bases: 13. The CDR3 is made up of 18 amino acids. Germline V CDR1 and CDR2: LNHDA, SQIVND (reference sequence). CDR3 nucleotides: TGTGCCAGTAGTTCTACTAGCGGGATAACCCCATTCCAAGAGACCCAGTACTTC. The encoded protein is CASSSTSGITPFQETQYF.

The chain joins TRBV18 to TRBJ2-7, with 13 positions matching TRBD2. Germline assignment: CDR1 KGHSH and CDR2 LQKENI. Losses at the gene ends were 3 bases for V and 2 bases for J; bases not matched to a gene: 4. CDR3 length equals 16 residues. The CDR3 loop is CASSPYGLAGAYEQYF. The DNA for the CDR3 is TGTGCCAGCTCACCCTATGGACTAGCGGGAGCCTACGAGCAGTACTTC. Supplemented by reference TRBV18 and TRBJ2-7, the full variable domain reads NAGVMQNPRHLVRRRGQEARLRCSPMKGHSHVYWYRQLPEEGLKFMVYLQKENIIDESGMPKERFSAEFPKEGPSILRIQQVVRGDSAAYFCASSPYGLAGAYEQYFGPGTRLTVT.

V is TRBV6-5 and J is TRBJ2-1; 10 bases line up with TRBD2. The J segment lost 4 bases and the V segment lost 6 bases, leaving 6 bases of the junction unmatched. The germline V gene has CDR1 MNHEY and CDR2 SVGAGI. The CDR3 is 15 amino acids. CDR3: CASSLRLAGYNEQFF. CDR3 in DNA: TGTGCCAGCAGCCTACGACTAGCGGGTTACAATGAGCAGTTCTTC.

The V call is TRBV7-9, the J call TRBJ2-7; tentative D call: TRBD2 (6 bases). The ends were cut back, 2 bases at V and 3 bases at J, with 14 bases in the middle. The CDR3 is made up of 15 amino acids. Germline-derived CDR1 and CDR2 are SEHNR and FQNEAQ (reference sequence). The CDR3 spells CASSLSGGRNYEQYF. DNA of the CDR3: TGTGCCAGCAGCTTATCTGGGGGGAGGAACTACGAGCAGTACTTC.

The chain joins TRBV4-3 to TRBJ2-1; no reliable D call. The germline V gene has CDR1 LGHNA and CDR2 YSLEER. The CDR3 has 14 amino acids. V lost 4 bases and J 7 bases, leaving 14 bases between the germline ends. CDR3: CASSPRGPRNEQFF. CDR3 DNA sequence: TGCGCCAGCAGCCCCCGCGGCCCCAGAAATGAGCAGTTCTTC.